This T cell receptor beta chain was retrieved from a study of long-term antiretroviral therapy in people with HIV. Assay version v3.0 of immunoSEQ was used, and it was run at survey level. The table came from immunoSEQ multiplex PCR; TCRdb's copy has only in-frame clones and leaves some out. The sample holds more than 20,000 clones, about 86% seen once. From germline, CDR1 is SGHNT and CDR2 YYREEE (reference sequence). The CDR3 is 15 residues long. V was clipped by 0 bases and J by 8 bases; unmatched bases: 9. Study-level results: The study collected no data on ART adherence, viral resistance or therapy changes.

As for this clone: Its antigen is not known.

The chain combines TRBV5-4 with TRBJ1-2; 8 bases match TRBD1. This TCR derives from a man between 18 and 29 years old with HIV. This sample comprised unsorted PBMCs, obtained 3 years after starting antiretroviral therapy. The CDR3 loop is CASSLALPGGDGYTF. CDR3 bases: TGTGCCAGCAGCTTGGCCCTCCCAGGGGGCGACGGCTACACCTTC.